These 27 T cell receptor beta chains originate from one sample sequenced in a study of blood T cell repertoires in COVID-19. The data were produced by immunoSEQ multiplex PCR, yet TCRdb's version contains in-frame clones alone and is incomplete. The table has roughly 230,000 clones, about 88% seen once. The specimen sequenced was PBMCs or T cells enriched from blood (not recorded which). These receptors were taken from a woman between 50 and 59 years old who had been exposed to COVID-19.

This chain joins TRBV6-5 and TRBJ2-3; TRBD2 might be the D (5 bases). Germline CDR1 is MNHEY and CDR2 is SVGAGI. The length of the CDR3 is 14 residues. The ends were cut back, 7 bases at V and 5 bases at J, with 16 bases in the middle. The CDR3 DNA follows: TGTGCCAGCACCAGGACCAGCGGCGGAGATACGCAGTATTTT. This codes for CASTRTSGGDTQYF.

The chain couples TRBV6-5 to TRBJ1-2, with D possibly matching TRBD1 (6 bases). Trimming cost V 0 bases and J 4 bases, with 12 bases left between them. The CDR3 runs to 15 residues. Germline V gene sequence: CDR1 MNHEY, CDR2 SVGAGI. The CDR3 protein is CASSYSPTGIYGYTF. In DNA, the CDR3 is TGTGCCAGCAGTTACTCACCGACAGGAATCTATGGCTACACCTTC.

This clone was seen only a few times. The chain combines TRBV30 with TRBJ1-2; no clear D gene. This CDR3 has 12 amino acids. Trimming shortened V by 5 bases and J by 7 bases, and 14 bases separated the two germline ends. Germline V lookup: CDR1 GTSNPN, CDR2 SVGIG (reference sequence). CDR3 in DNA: TGTGCCTGGGGTAGAGGGAACAGTGGCTACACCTTC. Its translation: CAWGRGNSGYTF.

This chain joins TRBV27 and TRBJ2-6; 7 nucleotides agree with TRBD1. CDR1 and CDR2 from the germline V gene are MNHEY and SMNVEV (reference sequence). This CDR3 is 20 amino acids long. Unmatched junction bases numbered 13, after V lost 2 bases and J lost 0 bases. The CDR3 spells CASSLVGPGTAFSGANVLTF. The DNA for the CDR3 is TGTGCCAGCAGTTTAGTTGGACCCGGGACAGCATTCTCTGGGGCCAACGTCCTGACTTTC. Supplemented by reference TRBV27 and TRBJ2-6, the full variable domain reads EAQVTQNPRYLITVTGKKLTVTCSQNMNHEYMSWYRQDPGLGLRQIYYSMNVEVTDKGDVPEGYKVSRKEKRNFPLILESPSPNQTSLYFCASSLVGPGTAFSGANVLTFGAGSRLTVL.

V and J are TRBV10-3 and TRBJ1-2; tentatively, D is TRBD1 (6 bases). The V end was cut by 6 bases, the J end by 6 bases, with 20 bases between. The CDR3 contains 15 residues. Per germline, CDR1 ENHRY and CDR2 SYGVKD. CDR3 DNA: TGTGCCATCAGCCGCGTCCCTAACAGGGACAATGGCTACACCTTC. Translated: CAISRVPNRDNGYTF.

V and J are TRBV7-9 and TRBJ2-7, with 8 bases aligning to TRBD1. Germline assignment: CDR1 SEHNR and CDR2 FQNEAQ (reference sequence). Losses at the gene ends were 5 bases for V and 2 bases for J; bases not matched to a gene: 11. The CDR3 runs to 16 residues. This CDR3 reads CASSVSAGTGTYEQYF. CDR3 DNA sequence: TGTGCCAGCAGCGTTTCCGCCGGGACAGGAACCTACGAGCAGTACTTC.

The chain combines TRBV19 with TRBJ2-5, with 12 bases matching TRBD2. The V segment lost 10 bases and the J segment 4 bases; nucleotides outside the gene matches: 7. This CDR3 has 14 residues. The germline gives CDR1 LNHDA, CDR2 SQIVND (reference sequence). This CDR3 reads CATSTSGGRETQYF. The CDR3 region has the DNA TGTGCCACCTCGACTAGCGGGGGCCGAGAGACCCAGTACTTC.

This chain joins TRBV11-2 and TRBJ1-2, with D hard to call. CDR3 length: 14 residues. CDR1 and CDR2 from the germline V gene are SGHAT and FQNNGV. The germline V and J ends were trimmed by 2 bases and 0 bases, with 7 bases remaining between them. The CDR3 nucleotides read TGTGCCAGCAGCTTAACCGGGGCTAACTATGGCTACACCTTC. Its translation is CASSLTGANYGYTF. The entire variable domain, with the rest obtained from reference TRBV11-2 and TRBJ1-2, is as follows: EAGVAQSPRYKIIEKRQSVAFWCNPISGHATLYWYQQILGQGPKLLIQFQNNGVVDDSQLPKDRFSAERLKGVDSTLKIQPAKLEDSAVYLCASSLTGANYGYTFGSGTRLTVV.

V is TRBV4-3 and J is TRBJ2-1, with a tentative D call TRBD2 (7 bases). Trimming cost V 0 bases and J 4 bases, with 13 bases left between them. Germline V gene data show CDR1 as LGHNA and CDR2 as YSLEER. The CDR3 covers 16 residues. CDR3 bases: TGCGCCAGCAGCCAAGAAGTCGCGGGGGCATACAATGAGCAGTTCTTC. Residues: CASSQEVAGAYNEQFF.

For the CDR3, the DNA is TGTGCCAGTAGTATCAAAGCGGGGGGGCACGCCGAGCAGTACTTC. Its translation: CASSIKAGGHAEQYF. The genes are TRBV19 and TRBJ2-7; 10 nucleotides align to TRBD2. Per the germline V gene, CDR1 is LNHDA and CDR2 is SQIVND (reference sequence). The CDR3 loop spans 15 amino acids. V shed 3 bases and J 6 bases; nucleotides not matched to a gene: 8.

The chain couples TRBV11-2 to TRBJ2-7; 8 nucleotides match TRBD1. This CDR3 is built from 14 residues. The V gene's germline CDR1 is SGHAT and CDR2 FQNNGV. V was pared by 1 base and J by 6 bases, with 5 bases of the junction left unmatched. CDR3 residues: CASSLGTGSVEQYF. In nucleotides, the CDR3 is TGTGCCAGCAGCTTAGGGACAGGGTCCGTCGAGCAGTACTTC.

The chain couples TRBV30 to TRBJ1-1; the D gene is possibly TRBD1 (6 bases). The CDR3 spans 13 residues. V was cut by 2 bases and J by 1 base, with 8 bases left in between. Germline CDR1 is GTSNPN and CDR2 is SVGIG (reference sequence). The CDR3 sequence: CAWSPTGNTEAFF. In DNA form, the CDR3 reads TGTGCCTGGAGTCCGACAGGGAACACTGAAGCTTTCTTT.

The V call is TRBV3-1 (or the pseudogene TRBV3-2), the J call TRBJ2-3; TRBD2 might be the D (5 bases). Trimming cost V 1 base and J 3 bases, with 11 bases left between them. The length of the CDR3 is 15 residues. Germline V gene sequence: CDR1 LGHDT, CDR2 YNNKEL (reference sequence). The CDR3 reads CASSQGQRFTDTQYF. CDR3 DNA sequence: TGTGCCAGCAGCCAAGGCCAGCGGTTTACAGATACGCAGTATTTT.

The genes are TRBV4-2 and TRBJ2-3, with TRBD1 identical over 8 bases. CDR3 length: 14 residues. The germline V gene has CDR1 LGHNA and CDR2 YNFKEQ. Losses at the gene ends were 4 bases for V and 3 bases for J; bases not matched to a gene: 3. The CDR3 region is CASSPTGATDTQYF. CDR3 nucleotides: TGTGCCAGCAGCCCGACAGGGGCGACAGATACGCAGTATTTT.

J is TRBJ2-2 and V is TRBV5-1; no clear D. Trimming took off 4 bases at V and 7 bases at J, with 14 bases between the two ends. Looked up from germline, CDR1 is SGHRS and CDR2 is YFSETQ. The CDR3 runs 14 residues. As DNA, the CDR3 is TGCGCCAGCAGCGTGGACCGTGGCGGCGGGGAGCTGTTTTTT. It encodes CASSVDRGGGELFF. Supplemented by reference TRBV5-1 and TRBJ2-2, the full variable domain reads KAGVTQTPRYLIKTRGQQVTLSCSPISGHRSVSWYQQTPGQGLQFLFEYFSETQRNKGNFPGRFSGRQFSNSRSEMNVSTLELGDSALYLCASSVDRGGGELFFGEGSRLTVL.

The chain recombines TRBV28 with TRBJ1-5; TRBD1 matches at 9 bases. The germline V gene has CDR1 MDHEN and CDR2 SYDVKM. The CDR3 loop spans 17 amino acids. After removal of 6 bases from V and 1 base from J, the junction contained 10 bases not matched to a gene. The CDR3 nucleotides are TGTGCCAGCAGGCCTTCCGGGACAGGGAGCAGCAATCAGCCCCAGCATTTT. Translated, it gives CASRPSGTGSSNQPQHF.

The CDR3 DNA follows: TGTGCCAGTAGGGACAGGGCTTCCAATCAGCCCCAGCATTTT. It translates to CASRDRASNQPQHF. This chain connects TRBV19 to TRBJ1-5; 8 bases are a match to TRBD1. CDR3 length: 14 residues. CDR1 LNHDA and CDR2 SQIVND come from the germline V gene (reference sequence). V gave up 6 bases and J gave up 3 bases; unmatched junction bases: 4.

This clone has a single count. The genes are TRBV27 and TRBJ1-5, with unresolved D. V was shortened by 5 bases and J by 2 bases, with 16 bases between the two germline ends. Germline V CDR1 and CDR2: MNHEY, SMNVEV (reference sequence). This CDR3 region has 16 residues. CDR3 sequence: CASSPVGLMGNQPQHF. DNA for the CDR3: TGTGCCAGCAGTCCAGTGGGCCTCATGGGCAATCAGCCCCAGCATTTT.

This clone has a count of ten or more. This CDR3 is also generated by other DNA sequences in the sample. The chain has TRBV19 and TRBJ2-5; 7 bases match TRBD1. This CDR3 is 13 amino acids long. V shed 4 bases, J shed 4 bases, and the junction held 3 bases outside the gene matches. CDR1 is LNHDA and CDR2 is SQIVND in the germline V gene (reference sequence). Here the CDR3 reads CASSRGGTETQYF. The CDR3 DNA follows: TGTGCCAGTAGTAGAGGGGGCACAGAGACCCAGTACTTC.

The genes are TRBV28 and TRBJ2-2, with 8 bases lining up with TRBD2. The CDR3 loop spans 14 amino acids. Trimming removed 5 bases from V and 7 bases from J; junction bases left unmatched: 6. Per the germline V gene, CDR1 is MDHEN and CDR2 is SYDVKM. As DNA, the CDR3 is TGTGCCAGCAGTAGGCGGGGGGTCGTCGGGGAGCTGTTTTTT. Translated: CASSRRGVVGELFF.

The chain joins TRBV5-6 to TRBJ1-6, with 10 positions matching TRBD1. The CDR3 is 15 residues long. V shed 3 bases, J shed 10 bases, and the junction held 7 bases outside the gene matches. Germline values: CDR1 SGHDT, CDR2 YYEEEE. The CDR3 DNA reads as TGTGCCAGCAGCTCCGGGACAGGGGCTGGATCACCCCTCCACTTT. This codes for CASSSGTGAGSPLHF.

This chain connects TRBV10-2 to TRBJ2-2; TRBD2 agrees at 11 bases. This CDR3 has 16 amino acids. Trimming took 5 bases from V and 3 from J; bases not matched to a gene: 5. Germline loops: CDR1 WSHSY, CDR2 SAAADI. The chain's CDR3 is CASSFLAGGYTGELFF. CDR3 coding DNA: TGCGCCAGCAGTTTCCTAGCGGGGGGCTACACCGGGGAGCTGTTTTTT.

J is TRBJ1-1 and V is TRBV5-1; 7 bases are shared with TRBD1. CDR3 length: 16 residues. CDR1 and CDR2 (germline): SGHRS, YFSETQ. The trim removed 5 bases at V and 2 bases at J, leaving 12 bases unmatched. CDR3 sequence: CASSLLMTGTNTEAFF. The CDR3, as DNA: TGCGCCAGCAGTCTCCTGATGACAGGGACCAACACTGAAGCTTTCTTT.

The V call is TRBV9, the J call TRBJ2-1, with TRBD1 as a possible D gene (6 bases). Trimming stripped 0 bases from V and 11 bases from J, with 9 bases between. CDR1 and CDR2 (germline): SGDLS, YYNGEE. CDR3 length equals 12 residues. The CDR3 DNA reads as TGTGCCAGCAGCGTAGCAGGGGCAAAGCAGTTCTTC. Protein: CASSVAGAKQFF.

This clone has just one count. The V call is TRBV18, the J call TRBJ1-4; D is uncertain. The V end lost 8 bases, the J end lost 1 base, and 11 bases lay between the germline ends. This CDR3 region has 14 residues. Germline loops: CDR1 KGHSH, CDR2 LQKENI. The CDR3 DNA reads TGTGCCAGCGCTCGCGAGGTAACTAATGAAAAACTGTTTTTT. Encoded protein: CASAREVTNEKLFF.

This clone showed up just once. CDR3 DNA sequence: TGCGCCAGCAGCTCACAGGGGGCAGCTTTCTTT. Translated, it gives CASSSQGAAFF. The chain employs TRBV5-1 and TRBJ1-1; TRBD1 aligns across 9 bases. From germline, CDR1 is SGHRS and CDR2 YFSETQ. The V gene end was trimmed by 3 bases and the J gene end by 10 bases; junction bases not matched to a gene: 1. This CDR3 is built from 11 residues.

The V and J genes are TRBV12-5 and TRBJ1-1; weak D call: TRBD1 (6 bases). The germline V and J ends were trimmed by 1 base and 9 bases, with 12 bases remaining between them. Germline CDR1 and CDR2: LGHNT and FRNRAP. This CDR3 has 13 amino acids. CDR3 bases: TGTGCTAGTGGTTTGGACTCCGGGACACAAGCTTTCTTT. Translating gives CASGLDSGTQAFF.